This T cell receptor beta chain originates from a study of cytomegalovirus exposure and HLA in healthy donors. Researchers ran the PCR with 60 Vbeta and 13 Jbeta primers. Profiling relied on immunoSEQ multiplex PCR, and the TCRdb table lists in-frame clones only, not all of them. The table shows roughly 160,000 clones, with roughly 80% occurring only once. CDR1 and CDR2 from the germline V gene are LNHDA and SQIVND (reference sequence). CDR3 size: 13 residues. Trimming stripped 5 bases from V and 4 bases from J, with 12 bases between. The chain links TRBV19 to TRBJ2-7, with TRBD2 as a possible D gene (6 bases). The clonotype originates from a female donor in good health and CMV-seronegative. Source material: PBMCs. The CDR3 DNA reads as TGTGCCAGTAGTCTGAGGGAGGAATACGAGCAGTACTTC. It is translated as CASSLREEYEQYF.